The 5 T cell receptor beta chains below were found in one sample sequenced in a study of CD8 T cells in Susac syndrome. Reverse transcription of about 0.5 to 1 ug RNA used random hexamers. In TCRdb, the immunoSEQ multiplex PCR reads were re-called with MiXCR into one record per CDR3 protein. Of about 210,000 distinct CDR3 sequences listed, 94% were seen once; the top ten hold roughly 0.14%. Sequenced sample: CD4+ T cells from PBMCs. These TCRs come from a human donor with Susac syndrome.

This rearrangement joins TRBV29-1 to TRBJ2-5, with no clear D. The germline gives CDR1 SQVTM, CDR2 ANQGSEA. Trimming removed 2 bases from V and 1 base from J, with 5 bases in between. This CDR3 region has 12 residues. The CDR3 spells CSVELGQETQYF. CDR3 bases: TGCAGCGTTGAACTGGGCCAAGAGACCCAGTACTTC.

The chain links TRBV29-1 to TRBJ1-1; weak D call: TRBD1 (5 bases). Germline V gives CDR1 SQVTM, CDR2 ANQGSEA. Trimming pared 4 bases from V and 1 base from J, leaving 7 bases between. This CDR3 is 12 amino acids long. CDR3 bases: TGCAGCGTTGGTGGGGGGAACACTGAAGCTTTCTTT. As protein: CSVGGGNTEAFF.

The rearrangement uses TRBV6-5 and TRBJ2-1; 11 bases are a match to TRBD2. V was clipped by 7 bases and J by 7 bases; unmatched bases: 6. The length of the CDR3 is 14 residues. Germline CDR1 reads MNHEY; CDR2 reads SVGAGI. The CDR3 DNA follows: TGTGCCAGCAATCGACTAGCGGGGAAAAATGAGCAGTTCTTC. The encoded protein is CASNRLAGKNEQFF.

CDR3 residues: CASSLELAGGTGELFF. DNA for the CDR3: TGTGCCAGCAGCTTGGAACTAGCGGGGGGCACCGGGGAGCTGTTTTTT. V is TRBV5-6 and J is TRBJ2-2; 12 bases are shared with TRBD2. Trimming cost V 0 bases and J 4 bases; bases outside gene matches: 1. The CDR3 totals 16 residues. The germline V gene has CDR1 SGHDT and CDR2 YYEEEE.

The chain carries TRBV6-1 and TRBJ1-2; D gene uncertain. Trimming removed 10 bases at V and 3 bases at J, with 12 bases between. The CDR3 consists of 12 residues. Germline assignment: CDR1 MNHNS and CDR2 SASEGT. CDR3 coding DNA: TGTGCCACACGGAGAGGAGACTATGGCTACACCTTC. Residues: CATRRGDYGYTF.